This T cell receptor (beta chain) was profiled in a study of blood T cell repertoires in COVID-19. Germline assignment: CDR1 SGHDT and CDR2 YYEEEE. Trimming removed 4 bases from V and 4 bases from J, with 11 bases in between. The CDR3 is made up of 13 amino acids. The table came from immunoSEQ multiplex PCR; TCRdb's copy has only in-frame clones and leaves some out. The repertoire holds approximately 300,000 clones, with 90% as singletons. The chain is built from TRBV5-6 and TRBJ1-1; D remains unclear. The specimen was PBMCs or T cells enriched from blood (not recorded which). This sequence originates from a woman aged 18-30 years with acute COVID-19. In nucleotides, the CDR3 is TGTGCCAGCAGCCCGTACGGGTTCACTGAAGCTTTCTTT. It is translated as CASSPYGFTEAFF.